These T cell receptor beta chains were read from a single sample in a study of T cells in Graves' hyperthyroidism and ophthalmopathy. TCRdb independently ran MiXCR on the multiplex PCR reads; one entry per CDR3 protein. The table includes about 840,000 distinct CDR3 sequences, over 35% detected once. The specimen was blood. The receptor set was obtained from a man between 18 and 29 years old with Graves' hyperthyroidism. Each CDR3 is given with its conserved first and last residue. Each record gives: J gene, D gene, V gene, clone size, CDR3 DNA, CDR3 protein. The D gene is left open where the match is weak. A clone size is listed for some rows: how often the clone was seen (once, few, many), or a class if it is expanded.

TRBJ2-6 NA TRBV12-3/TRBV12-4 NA TGTGCCAGCAGCCCCTCCCTGTTCTCTGGGGCCAACGTCCTGACTTTC CASSPSLFSGANVLTF
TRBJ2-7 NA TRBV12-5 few TGTGCTAGTGCCATCAACTACGAGCAGTACTTC CASAINYEQYF
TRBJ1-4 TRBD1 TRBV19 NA TGTGCCAGTACGCGAAACGGGGACAGAAATGAAAAACTGTTTTTT CASTRNGDRNEKLFF
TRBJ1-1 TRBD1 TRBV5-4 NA TGTGCCAGCAGCCCGCCCGGGACAGGGTCCCCGAACACTGAAGCTTTCTTT CASSPPGTGSPNTEAFF
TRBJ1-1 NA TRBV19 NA TGTGCCAGTAGTATAATTCCAACAGGGCTTGACACTGAAGCTTTCTTT CASSIIPTGLDTEAFF
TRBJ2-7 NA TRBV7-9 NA TGTGCCAGCAGGACCTCGCTTACCAGGGGCTACGAGCAGTACTTC CASRTSLTRGYEQYF
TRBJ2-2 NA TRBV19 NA TGTGCCAGTAGTACATACATAAACACCGGGGAGCTGTTTTTT CASSTYINTGELFF
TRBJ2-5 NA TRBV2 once TGTGCCAGCAGTGGAGGCTCTGGGGAAGAGACCCAGTACTTC CASSGGSGEETQYF
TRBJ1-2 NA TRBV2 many TGTGCCAGCAGCTTGATAAACTATGGCTACACCTTC CASSLINYGYTF
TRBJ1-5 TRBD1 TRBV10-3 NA TGTGCCACCGGGACAGGGACGGTGAGTCAGCCCCAGCATTTT CATGTGTVSQPQHF
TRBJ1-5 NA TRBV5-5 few TGTGCCAGCAGCTTGGATGGGGAATGGCAGCCCCAGCATTTT CASSLDGEWQPQHF
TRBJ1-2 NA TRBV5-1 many TGTGCCAGCAGCTTAGGACAGTCGAACTATGGCTACACCTTC CASSLGQSNYGYTF
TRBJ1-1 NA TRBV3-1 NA TGTGCCAGCAGCCAAGATGGGAGAGCTTTCTTT CASSQDGRAFF
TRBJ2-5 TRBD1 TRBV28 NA TGTGCCAGCGGCTCCGGACAGGCAGGGTGGGAGACCCAGTACTTC CASGSGQAGWETQYF
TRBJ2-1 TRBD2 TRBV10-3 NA TGTGCCATCAGTGAGTCGACGGGGGGATACAATGAGCAGTTCTTC CAISESTGGYNEQFF
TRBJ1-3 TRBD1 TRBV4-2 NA TGTGCCAGCAGCCTCAGACAGGGAACAGTCTCTGGAAACACCATATATTTT CASSLRQGTVSGNTIYF
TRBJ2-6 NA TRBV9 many TGTGCCAGCAGCGCACAGGGTATGGTTTCGGGTGGGGCCAACGTCCTGACTTTC CASSAQGMVSGGANVLTF
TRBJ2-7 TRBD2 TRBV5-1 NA TGCGCCAGCAGCGTCAGCGGGGGTAACTACGAGCAGTACTTC CASSVSGGNYEQYF
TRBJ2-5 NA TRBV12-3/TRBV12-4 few TGTGCCAGCAGTTTTGAGACTCTGGGGCAGACCCAGTACTTC CASSFETLGQTQYF
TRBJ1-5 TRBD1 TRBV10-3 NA TGTGCCGGTACAGGGGCTCCCAATCAGCCCCAGCATTTT CAGTGAPNQPQHF
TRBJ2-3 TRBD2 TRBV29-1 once TGCAGCGTTGAAGGGGAGGGGCAAGATACGCAGTATTTT CSVEGEGQDTQYF
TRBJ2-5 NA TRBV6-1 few TGTGCCAGCAGTGATAGTACAGGGAGGGAGACCCAGTACTTC CASSDSTGRETQYF
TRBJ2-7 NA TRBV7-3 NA TGTGCCAGCAGCCAAGATGCGGGTGGGGCGAGCTCCTACGAGCAGTACTTC CASSQDAGGASSYEQYF
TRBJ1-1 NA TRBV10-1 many TGCGCCAGCAGTGAGGGGCTGGGCACTGAAGCTTTCTTT CASSEGLGTEAFF
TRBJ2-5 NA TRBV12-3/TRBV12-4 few TGTGCCAGCAGTTTCCCAGAGAGTCCGGCCCAGACCCAGTACTTC CASSFPESPAQTQYF
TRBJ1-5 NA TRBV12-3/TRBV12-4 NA TGCGCCAGCAGCCAATCCGGCTTCAATCAGCCCCAGCATTTT CASSQSGFNQPQHF
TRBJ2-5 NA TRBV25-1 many TGTGCCAGCAGTGATACCGGGGGTCGGCAAGAGACCCAGTACTTC CASSDTGGRQETQYF
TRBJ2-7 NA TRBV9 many TGTGCCAGCAGCCCTCGAGACTACGGGTCCTACGAGCAGTACTTC CASSPRDYGSYEQYF
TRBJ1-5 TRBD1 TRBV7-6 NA TGTGCCAGCAGCTGGACAGGACGAGAGACCCAGCATTTT CASSWTGRETQHF
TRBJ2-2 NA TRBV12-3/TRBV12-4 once TGTGCCAGCAGTTTGGGGGAGCCCGGGGAGCTGTTTTTT CASSLGEPGELFF
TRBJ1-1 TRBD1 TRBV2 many TGTGCCAGCAGTTATCAGGGGGCCACTGAAGCTTTCTTT CASSYQGATEAFF
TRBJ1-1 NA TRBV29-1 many TGCAGCGTTGACAACCCGGGGGCTGAAGCTTTCTTT CSVDNPGAEAFF
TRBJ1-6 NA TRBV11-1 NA TGTGCCAGCATCTGGGTCCTGGGATATTCACCCCTCCACTTT CASIWVLGYSPLHF
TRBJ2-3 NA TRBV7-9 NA TGTGCCAGCAGCTTAGATGTGAACACAGATACGCAGTATTTT CASSLDVNTDTQYF
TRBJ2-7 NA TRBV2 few TGTGCCAGCAGTTTTTGGTTACGACGTGGGTCGTGGGAGCAGTACTTC CASSFWLRRGSWEQYF
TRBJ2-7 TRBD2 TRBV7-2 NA TGTGCCAGCAGCGGGGGCTTAGGACTAGCGCAGTACTTC CASSGGLGLAQYF
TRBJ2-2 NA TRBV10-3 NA TGTGCCATCATGAGGGGGAACGCGAACACCGGGGAGCTGTTTTTT CAIMRGNANTGELFF
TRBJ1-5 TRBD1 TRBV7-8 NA TGTGCCAGCAGCCCCCAAACCCAGACAGGGGAACATCAGCCCCAGCATTTT CASSPQTQTGEHQPQHF
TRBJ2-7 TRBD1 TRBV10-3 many TGTGCCATCAGTGAGTATGGACAGGCTTCCTACGAGCAGTACTTC CAISEYGQASYEQYF
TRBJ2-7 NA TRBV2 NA TGTGCCAGCAGATTAGACGGGCACTCCTACGAGCAGTACTTC CASRLDGHSYEQYF
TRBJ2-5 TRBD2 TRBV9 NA TGTGCCAGCAACCAAGGGGCGGGGGGTTACACATACTTC CASNQGAGGYTYF
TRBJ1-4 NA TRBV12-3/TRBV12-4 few TGTGCCAGCAGTCCCCGGGACCGGGGGGAAAAACTGTTTTTT CASSPRDRGEKLFF
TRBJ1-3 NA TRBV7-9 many TGTGCCAGCAGCTTCGAGTACGCTGGAAACACCATATATTTT CASSFEYAGNTIYF
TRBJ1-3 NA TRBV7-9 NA TGTGCCAGCAGCCCCACCCTGGGGGGGATACACTCTGGAAACACCATATATTTT CASSPTLGGIHSGNTIYF
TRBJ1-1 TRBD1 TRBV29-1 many TGCAGCGTTGAGGGGCTGATTCCGGGACAGGGTATAGCTTTCTTT CSVEGLIPGQGIAFF
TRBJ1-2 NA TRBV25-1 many TGTGCCAGCCGCCTTGGTCCCGGCGGCTACACCTTC CASRLGPGGYTF
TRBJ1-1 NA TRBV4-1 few TGCGCCAGCAGCCAAGATAGACATGAAGCTTTCTTT CASSQDRHEAFF
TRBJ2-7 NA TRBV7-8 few TGTGCCAGCAGCTTAGTTCGGCAGAATAACTACGAGCAGTACTTC CASSLVRQNNYEQYF
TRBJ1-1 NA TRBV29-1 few TGCAGCGTTGCAATCAACACTGAAGCTTTCTTT CSVAINTEAFF
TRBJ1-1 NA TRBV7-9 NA TGTGCCAGCAGCTTATTACAGGAGAGGAACACTGAAGCTTTCTTT CASSLLQERNTEAFF
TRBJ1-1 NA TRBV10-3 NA TGTGCCAGCAGTTACGCCTCGATGAACACTGAAGCTTTCTTT CASSYASMNTEAFF